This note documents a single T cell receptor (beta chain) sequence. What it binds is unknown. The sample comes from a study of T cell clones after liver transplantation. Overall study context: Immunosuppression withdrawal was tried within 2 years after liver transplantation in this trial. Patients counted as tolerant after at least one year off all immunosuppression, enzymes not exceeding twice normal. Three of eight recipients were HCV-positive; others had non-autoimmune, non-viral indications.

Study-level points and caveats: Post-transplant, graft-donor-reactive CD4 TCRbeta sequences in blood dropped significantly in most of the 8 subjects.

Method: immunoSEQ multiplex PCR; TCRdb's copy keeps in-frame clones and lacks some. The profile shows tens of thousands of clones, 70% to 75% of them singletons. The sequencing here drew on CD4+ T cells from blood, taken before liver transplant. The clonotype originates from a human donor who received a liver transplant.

The CDR3 DNA reads as TGTGCCAGCAGTTTTGACAGGGGCTCCTATAATTCACCCCTCCACTTT. This translates into CASSFDRGSYNSPLHF. V usage is TRBV28 and J usage is TRBJ1-6; the match to TRBD1 covers 8 bases. Germline CDR1 and CDR2: MDHEN and SYDVKM. The J segment lost 0 bases and the V segment lost 3 bases, leaving 1 base of the junction unmatched. The CDR3 extends over 16 amino acids.